The next 22 T cell receptor beta chains were all read from a single sample in a study of OX40 agonist ivuxolimab in advanced cancers. The assay was immunoSEQ multiplex PCR, and TCRdb's table has in-frame clones only and misses some. The data hold over 65,000 clones, with about 88% observed a single time. The specimen comprised CD4+ or CD8+ T cells sorted from blood, sampled in a trial of the OX40 agonist ivuxolimab. These receptors originate from an adult with an advanced solid tumor such as melanoma, head and neck, liver or kidney cancer.

The V and J genes are TRBV11-3 and TRBJ2-7; 10 bases line up with TRBD1. The V gene end was trimmed by 5 bases and the J gene end by 7 bases; junction bases not matched to a gene: 8. The CDR3 covers 14 residues. Germline V gene data show CDR1 as SGHNT and CDR2 as YENEEA. In nucleotides, the CDR3 is TGTGCCAGCAGCCCTATGACAGGGGGCGGTGAGCAGTACTTC. Translated, it gives CASSPMTGGGEQYF. Full variable domain (rest looked up from reference TRBV11-3 and TRBJ2-7): EAGVVQSPRYKIIEKKQPVAFWCNPISGHNTLYWYLQNLGQGPELLIRYENEEAVDDSQLPKDRFSAERLKGVDSTLKIQPAELGDSAVYLCASSPMTGGGEQYFGPGTRLTVT.

The chain uses TRBV5-1 and TRBJ1-2; D is uncertain. V was clipped by 6 bases and J by 4 bases, with 13 bases between them. There are 13 residues in the CDR3. Germline-derived CDR1 and CDR2 are SGHRS and YFSETQ. CDR3 in DNA: TGCGCCAGCACCGAGGCAGAATCCTATGGCTACACCTTC. Its translation: CASTEAESYGYTF.

The rearrangement links TRBV6-1 to TRBJ1-2, with D perhaps TRBD1 (6 bases). The CDR3 loop spans 13 amino acids. Germline-derived CDR1 and CDR2 are MNHNS and SASEGT. Deletions cut 1 base from V and 7 bases from J, with 10 bases between. The CDR3 protein is CASSEGYRVGYTF. For the CDR3, the DNA is TGTGCCAGCAGTGAAGGGTACAGGGTTGGCTACACCTTC.

CDR3 residues: CASSKGLAAGELFF. In DNA form, the CDR3 reads TGTGCCAGCAGCAAGGGACTAGCTGCCGGGGAGCTGTTTTTT. The chain links TRBV6-5 to TRBJ2-2; 9 nucleotides match TRBD2. Germline CDR1 reads MNHEY; CDR2 reads SVGAGI. The J segment lost 6 bases and the V segment lost 6 bases, leaving 5 bases of the junction unmatched. CDR3 length: 14 residues.

This chain connects TRBV19 to TRBJ2-5; 8 bases are shared with TRBD1. CDR3 length equals 14 residues. V was clipped by 10 bases and J by 4 bases; unmatched bases: 11. Germline CDR1 is LNHDA and CDR2 is SQIVND (reference sequence). The DNA of the CDR3 is TGTGCCACCCAGGACAGGGATTGGGGAGAGACCCAGTACTTC. Translating it yields CATQDRDWGETQYF.

The chain employs TRBV19 and TRBJ2-3; possibly TRBD2 for D (5 bases). The CDR3 spans 15 residues. The germline gives CDR1 LNHDA, CDR2 SQIVND (reference sequence). Trimming pared 3 bases from V and 1 base from J, leaving 11 bases between. The CDR3 here is CASSIGGLGTDTQYF. CDR3 in DNA: TGTGCCAGTAGTATCGGCGGGCTGGGCACAGATACGCAGTATTTT.

This rearrangement joins TRBV7-9 to TRBJ2-1; D remains unclear. Trimming stripped 3 bases from V and 8 bases from J, with 5 bases between. Germline V gives CDR1 SEHNR, CDR2 FQNEAQ (reference sequence). This CDR3 is 11 amino acids long. CDR3 DNA sequence: TGTGCCAGCAGCTTGGTGGATGAGCAGTTCTTC. It codes for CASSLVDEQFF. Based on the CDR3 plus reference TRBV7-9 and TRBJ2-1, the full variable domain is DTGVSQNPRHKITKRGQNVTFRCDPISEHNRLYWYRQTLGQGPEFLTYFQNEAQLEKSRLLSDRFSAERPKGSFSTLEIQRTEQGDSAMYLCASSLVDEQFFGPGTRLTVL.

The chain is built from TRBV7-6 and TRBJ2-7, with no clear D. The CDR3 runs 17 residues. Trimming pared 5 bases from V and 0 bases from J, leaving 20 bases between. Germline CDR1 and CDR2: SGHVS and FNYEAQ. The CDR3 here is CASSPTRGRLSSYEQYF. The CDR3 DNA follows: TGTGCCAGCAGCCCGACGCGTGGCAGGCTGAGCTCCTACGAGCAGTACTTC. The variable domain in full, with the rest retrieved from reference TRBV7-6 and TRBJ2-7, is GAGVSQSPRYKVTKRGQDVALRCDPISGHVSLYWYRQALGQGPEFLTYFNYEAQQDKSGLPNDRFSAERPEGSISTLTIQRTEQRDSAMYRCASSPTRGRLSSYEQYFGPGTRLTVT.

The chain employs TRBV18 and TRBJ2-7; 15 bases align to TRBD2. Germline assignment: CDR1 KGHSH and CDR2 LQKENI. V lost 0 bases, J lost 2 bases, and 5 bases stayed unmatched. The CDR3 length is 18 residues. The CDR3 sequence is CASSPPGLAGGHAYEQYF. CDR3 nucleotides: TGTGCCAGCTCACCACCAGGACTAGCGGGAGGGCACGCCTACGAGCAGTACTTC.

The CDR3 sequence is CASIRTSVGTGELFF. DNA for the CDR3: TGTGCCAGTATCCGGACTAGCGTGGGCACCGGGGAGCTGTTTTTT. This chain joins TRBV19 and TRBJ2-2; 9 bases are shared with TRBD2. Germline assignment: CDR1 LNHDA and CDR2 SQIVND (reference sequence). The CDR3 contains 15 residues. With 7 bases clipped from V and 4 bases from J, the junction kept 7 bases outside the gene matches.

The V and J genes are TRBV7-8 and TRBJ1-3, with D possibly being TRBD1 (5 bases). The CDR3 covers 15 residues. V was cut by 1 base and J by 4 bases, with 11 bases left in between. Germline values: CDR1 SGHVS, CDR2 FQNEAQ. CDR3 protein: CASSLGGGLGNTIYF. DNA of the CDR3: TGTGCCAGCAGCTTAGGGGGGGGATTAGGAAACACCATATATTTT.

This sequence joins TRBV4-2 and TRBJ2-1; 12 positions agree with TRBD2. Germline V gives CDR1 LGHNA, CDR2 YNFKEQ. The ends lost 0 bases at V and 9 bases at J; junction bases unmatched: 12. The CDR3 runs 18 residues. The CDR3 bases are TGTGCCAGCAGCCAAGAACGTACCCGGCGACTAGCGGGGGTTGAGCAGTTCTTC. Its translation: CASSQERTRRLAGVEQFF.

This clone was observed a handful of times. V usage is TRBV7-9 and J usage is TRBJ2-7; 8 positions agree with TRBD1. Germline assignment: CDR1 SEHNR and CDR2 FQNEAQ (reference sequence). The CDR3 has 14 residues. The junction had 10 bases not matched to a gene; V was cut back by 7 bases and J by 5 bases. CDR3 in amino acids: CASIAGQGGHEQYF. CDR3 coding DNA: TGTGCCAGCATCGCTGGACAGGGAGGCCACGAGCAGTACTTC.

The chain has TRBV9 and TRBJ2-1; the D gene is possibly TRBD2 (7 bases). The CDR3 consists of 15 residues. Germline values: CDR1 SGDLS, CDR2 YYNGEE. Trimming stripped 4 bases from V and 9 bases from J, with 20 bases between. DNA of the CDR3: TGTGCCAGCAGCCCCCAGACGGGGGGCCTTAGTGAGCAGTTCTTC. Translating it yields CASSPQTGGLSEQFF. The complete variable domain, with remaining parts taken from reference TRBV9 and TRBJ2-1, reads DSGVTQTPKHLITATGQRVTLRCSPRSGDLSVYWYQQSLDQGLQFLIQYYNGEERAKGNILERFSAQQFPDLHSELNLSSLELGDSALYFCASSPQTGGLSEQFFGPGTRLTVL.

This sequence joins TRBV7-6 and TRBJ2-7, with D possibly being TRBD1 (6 bases). The CDR3 consists of 14 residues. Germline values: CDR1 SGHVS, CDR2 FNYEAQ. The ends were cut back, 3 bases at V and 6 bases at J, with 15 bases in the middle. CDR3 in amino acids: CASSFQQGQGEQYF. In nucleotides, the CDR3 is TGTGCCAGCAGCTTCCAACAGGGTCAGGGCGAGCAGTACTTC.

CDR3 nucleotides: TGTGCCAGCAGCTCGGACAGGGGTGAGACCCAGTACTTC. Residues: CASSSDRGETQYF. The rearrangement links TRBV7-9 to TRBJ2-5; 9 nucleotides agree with TRBD1. The germline gives CDR1 SEHNR, CDR2 FQNEAQ (reference sequence). V shed 4 bases and J 5 bases; nucleotides not matched to a gene: 2. This CDR3 is built from 13 residues.

The chain couples TRBV18 to TRBJ2-7, with 9 bases that match TRBD1. This CDR3 has 17 amino acids. Germline values: CDR1 KGHSH, CDR2 LQKENI. The J segment lost 2 bases and the V segment lost 5 bases, leaving 13 bases of the junction unmatched. The CDR3 protein is CASSDETTRTGAYEQYF. The CDR3 DNA reads TGTGCCAGCTCAGACGAAACAACCCGGACAGGGGCCTACGAGCAGTACTTC.

The J gene is TRBJ1-2, the V gene TRBV6-1; D gene ambiguous. With 6 bases removed from V and 0 bases from J, the gap between germline ends came to 8 bases. CDR3 size: 13 residues. Looked up from germline, CDR1 is MNHNS and CDR2 is SASEGT. The DNA of the CDR3 is TGTGCCAGCAGGGCCCAGACTAACTATGGCTACACCTTC. Encoded protein: CASRAQTNYGYTF.

The rearrangement uses TRBV5-1 and TRBJ2-5, with a weak D call TRBD1 (5 bases). Deletions cut 1 base from V and 5 bases from J, with 9 bases between. Germline V CDR1 and CDR2: SGHRS, YFSETQ. The CDR3 consists of 13 residues. CDR3 nucleotides: TGCGCCAGCAGCTTGCTGGGGCAGGAGACCCAGTACTTC. This gives the protein CASSLLGQETQYF.

Note on this clone: The sample holds other DNA sequences that translate to the same CDR3. The gene calls are TRBV5-1 and TRBJ2-3, with no clear D. The V end was cut by 2 bases, the J end by 0 bases, with 4 bases between. The CDR3 is 13 residues long. Germline CDR1 and CDR2: SGHRS and YFSETQ. The CDR3, as DNA: TGCGCCAGCAGCTTAGGCAGCACAGATACGCAGTATTTT. It yields the protein CASSLGSTDTQYF.

The CDR3 loop is CASSESWGSEQFF. Written as DNA, the CDR3 is TGCGCCAGCAGTGAGTCGTGGGGGAGTGAGCAGTTCTTC. The rearrangement uses TRBV10-2 and TRBJ2-1; D is tentatively TRBD1 or TRBD2 (5 bases each). Trimming pared 0 bases from V and 9 bases from J, leaving 9 bases between. This CDR3 spans 13 amino acids. Germline V CDR1 and CDR2: WSHSY, SAAADI.

The chain is built from TRBV4-3 and TRBJ2-2; D gene ambiguous. The CDR3 totals 15 residues. Trimming removed 0 bases from V and 4 bases from J, with 9 bases in between. Germline lookup yields CDR1 LGHNA and CDR2 YSLEER. In DNA, the CDR3 is TGCGCCAGCAGCCAAGATAGCCGGAGCACCGGGGAGCTGTTTTTT. Translating gives CASSQDSRSTGELFF.